Shown below are 30 T cell receptor beta chains from a single sample sequenced in a study of spatial heterogeneity in lung cancer. Notes on the study in general: It was found that expanded intratumoral alpha and beta TCR counts tracked tumor mutation counts.

TCRdb processed the 5' RACE reads anew with MiXCR; each CDR3 protein has one entry. The table includes 16,000 or so distinct CDR3 sequences, 5.5% to 6.5% detected once. Their antigen targets remain unknown. Regarding time point: sample taken at primary tumor resection. The sequenced sample was lung tumor tissue, obtained at surgery. The receptors were sampled from a female donor with early-stage non-small cell lung cancer.

This clonotype was recorded a few times. Since it is a stray read in a library aimed at alpha chains, this beta chain has a size that is not meaningful. The chain carries TRBV30 and TRBJ2-7; TRBD1 aligns across 7 bases. The J segment lost 5 bases and the V segment lost 0 bases, leaving 10 bases of the junction unmatched. The CDR3 spans 15 residues. Germline CDR1 is GTSNPN and CDR2 is SVGIG (reference sequence). In DNA form, the CDR3 reads TGTGCCTGGAGTGTAGGTGGGACAGTCAGCCACGAGCAGTACTTC. This sequence encodes CAWSVGGTVSHEQYF.

This clonotype rates as medium-sized. This beta chain is an unintended read in a library built for alpha chains; its size means little. The rearrangement uses TRBV10-3 and TRBJ1-4; TRBD1 is a possible D gene (5 bases). Trimming removed 3 bases from V and 10 bases from J, with 6 bases in between. Germline CDR1 ENHRY, CDR2 SYGVKD. The CDR3 consists of 11 residues. CDR3 DNA: TGTGCCATCAGTGAAGGGGCAAAACTGTTTTTT. As protein: CAISEGAKLFF.

In its sample, this clonotype was seen many times. The size of this beta chain means little, since it is a stray read in a library made for alpha chains. This chain uses TRBV27 with TRBJ2-2; D is possibly TRBD2 (6 bases). The CDR3 is 15 amino acids. Germline V gives CDR1 MNHEY, CDR2 SMNVEV (reference sequence). Between the trimmed V and J ends, which lost 2 bases and 1 base, there was a span of 8 bases. In DNA, the CDR3 is TGTGCCAGCAGTTTAAGGCGGGAGAACACCGGGGAGCTGTTTTTT. Residues: CASSLRRENTGELFF.

This clonotype was seen ten or more times. Within a library made for alpha chains, this beta chain is off target, and its count is uninformative. The rearrangement links TRBV5-6 to TRBJ2-2; D gene uncertain. There are 11 residues in the CDR3. V was trimmed by 3 bases and J by 5 bases, leaving 2 bases between them. The germline V gene encodes CDR1 SGHDT and CDR2 YYEEEE. The CDR3 loop is CASSSTGELFF. The CDR3 DNA reads TGTGCCAGCAGCTCGACCGGGGAGCTGTTTTTT.

This clonotype was recorded many times. This beta chain represents an off-target read in a library built for alpha chains; its size is of limited meaning. The rearrangement uses TRBV7-2 and TRBJ1-2; TRBD1 aligns across 9 bases. There are 16 residues in the CDR3. CDR1 SGHTA and CDR2 FQGNSA come from the germline V gene. J lost 4 bases, V lost 3 bases, and 9 bases had no gene match. CDR3: CASSLSPGQGGYGYTF. In DNA, the CDR3 is TGTGCCAGCAGCTTGAGTCCGGGACAGGGTGGCTATGGCTACACCTTC.

This clonotype came up many times. Because this beta chain is a stray read in a library intended to capture alpha chains, its abundance should not be given much weight. The J gene is TRBJ2-1, the V gene TRBV7-3, with 8 bases fitting TRBD2. V lost 5 bases to trimming and J lost 4 bases; unmatched junction nucleotides: 13. CDR3 length equals 17 residues. CDR1 is SGHTA and CDR2 is FQGTGA in the germline V gene. The chain's CDR3 is CASSPRPPGLGYNEQFF. The CDR3 DNA sequence: TGTGCCAGCAGCCCCCGCCCCCCGGGACTAGGGTACAATGAGCAGTTCTTC.

Ten or more counts support this clonotype. This beta chain is an unintended read in a library built for alpha chains; its size means little. The rearrangement uses TRBV12-3 or TRBV12-4 and TRBJ2-1, with TRBD2 identical over 13 bases. V was pared by 6 bases and J by 9 bases, with 8 bases of the junction left unmatched. This CDR3 is 15 amino acids long. CDR3 DNA: TGTGCCAGCAGCCCCGGACTAGCGGGAGTGGGTGAGCAGTTCTTC. Protein product: CASSPGLAGVGEQFF.

This clonotype appeared a few times. Being off target in a library aimed at alpha chains, this beta chain has a size of little meaning. The rearrangement joins TRBV2 to TRBJ2-7; 8 bases align to TRBD1. The CDR3 is 14 amino acids. Germline V gene lookup returns CDR1 SNHLY and CDR2 FYNNEI. With 4 bases clipped from V and 5 bases from J, the junction kept 7 bases outside the gene matches. The CDR3 nucleotides are TGTGCCAGCAGTGGGGCAGGGGGCCGGGACGAGCAGTACTTC. Translated, it gives CASSGAGGRDEQYF. Looking up the rest from reference TRBV2 and TRBJ2-7 gives the full variable domain: EPEVTQTPSHQVTQMGQEVILRCVPISNHLYFYWYRQILGQKVEFLVSFYNNEISEKSEIFDDQFSVERPDGSNFTLKIRSTKLEDSAMYFCASSGAGGRDEQYFGPGTRLTVT.

This clonotype was counted at least ten times. This beta chain slipped into a library made for alpha chains as a stray read, so its size is not meaningful. The chain links TRBV7-9 to TRBJ1-1; tentative D call: TRBD1 (6 bases). Trimming pared 0 bases from V and 8 bases from J, leaving 10 bases between. Looked up from germline, CDR1 is SEHNR and CDR2 is FQNEAQ (reference sequence). CDR3 size: 13 residues. Here the CDR3 reads CASSLALGGEAFF. In DNA, the CDR3 is TGTGCCAGCAGCTTAGCGCTTGGGGGCGAAGCTTTCTTT.

The table lists this clonotype with many counts. The size of this beta chain means little, since it is a stray read in a library made for alpha chains. This sequence joins TRBV28 and TRBJ2-2; TRBD1 matches 9 bases. This CDR3 has 15 residues. J was trimmed by 3 bases and V by 6 bases; bases with no gene match: 5. Germline V gene lookup returns CDR1 MDHEN and CDR2 SYDVKM. This chain's CDR3 is CASSRGQGHTGELFF. CDR3 nucleotides: TGTGCCAGCAGCCGGGGACAGGGCCACACCGGGGAGCTGTTTTTT. Full variable domain (missing parts from reference TRBV28 and TRBJ2-2): DVKVTQSSRYLVKRTGEKVFLECVQDMDHENMFWYRQDPGLGLRLIYFSYDVKMKEKGDIPEGYSVSREKKERFSLILESASTNQTSMYLCASSRGQGHTGELFFGEGSRLTVL.

This clonotype was recorded a few times. Being off target in a library aimed at alpha chains, this beta chain has a size of little meaning. CDR3 loop: CASRRTGDNEQFF. The CDR3 bases are TGTGCCAGCAGACGCACAGGTGACAATGAGCAGTTCTTC. The chain uses TRBV12-3 or TRBV12-4 and TRBJ2-1; D may be TRBD1 (5 bases). This CDR3 is 13 amino acids long. Trimming shortened V by 6 bases and J by 5 bases, and 11 bases separated the two germline ends.

As concerns this clonotype: This may be a read error, as it is one base from a much larger clone. For a library built for alpha chains, this beta chain is a stray read; little rests on its size. The rearrangement links TRBV6-1 to TRBJ1-5; no clear D. The CDR3 sequence is 13 residues long. V lost 6 bases and J 4 bases, leaving 10 bases between the germline ends. CDR1 is MNHNS, CDR2 SASEGT, per germline. CDR3 coding DNA: TGTGCCAGCAGATTGGGCGGGAATCAGCCCCAGCATTTT. This translates into CASRLGGNQPQHF.

This clonotype was counted at least ten times. This beta chain slipped into a library made for alpha chains as a stray read, so its size is not meaningful. The genes are TRBV4-1 and TRBJ2-6; D remains ambiguous. The CDR3 loop spans 14 amino acids. V was pared by 3 bases and J by 0 bases, with 3 bases between. Germline V gene data show CDR1 as MGHRA and CDR2 as YSYEKL. The CDR3 loop reads CASSHTSGANVLTF. The CDR3 DNA is TGCGCCAGCAGCCACACCTCTGGGGCCAACGTCCTGACTTTC.

This clonotype was found many times. This beta chain is a stray sequence in a library constructed for alpha chains; its clone size is not meaningful. The chain couples TRBV5-1 to TRBJ2-5; 8 bases align to TRBD1. Germline V gene sequence: CDR1 SGHRS, CDR2 YFSETQ. After removal of 5 bases from V and 4 bases from J, the junction contained 7 bases not matched to a gene. This CDR3 comprises 14 residues. The CDR3 bases are TGCGCCAGCAGTCCCGGACAGGGAGGAGAGACCCAGTACTTC. Translation: CASSPGQGGETQYF. The full variable domain, rest sourced from reference TRBV5-1 and TRBJ2-5, is KAGVTQTPRYLIKTRGQQVTLSCSPISGHRSVSWYQQTPGQGLQFLFEYFSETQRNKGNFPGRFSGRQFSNSRSEMNVSTLELGDSALYLCASSPGQGGETQYFGPGTRLLVL.

This clonotype showed up many times. This beta chain turned up in a library designed for alpha chains; as an off-target read, its abundance says little. This rearrangement joins TRBV4-1 to TRBJ1-5, with a possible D match to TRBD1 (5 bases). This CDR3 has 14 amino acids. From germline, CDR1 is MGHRA and CDR2 YSYEKL. With 1 base removed from V and 3 bases from J, the gap between germline ends came to 7 bases. The CDR3 DNA reads TGCGCCAGCAGCCAAGGGGGACTCAATCAGCCCCAGCATTTT. Translating it yields CASSQGGLNQPQHF.

This clonotype has at least ten counts. The library was prepared for alpha chains; this beta chain is a stray read, so its frequency means little. The J gene is TRBJ2-5, the V gene TRBV27; tentative D call: TRBD1 (5 bases). The V gene lost 5 bases and the J gene lost 0 bases, with 13 bases spanning the gap. From germline, CDR1 is MNHEY and CDR2 SMNVEV (reference sequence). The CDR3 consists of 15 residues. Here the CDR3 DNA reads TGTGCCAGCAGTAGAAGCAGGGATTACCAAGAGACCCAGTACTTC. Its protein product is CASSRSRDYQETQYF.

This clonotype was seen at least ten times. This beta chain is off target for a library built for alpha chains, so its abundance means little. The gene calls are TRBV5-1 and TRBJ2-5; D is perhaps TRBD1 (5 bases). Trimming left V 0 bases short and J 5 bases short, with 17 bases between. The germline V gene has CDR1 SGHRS and CDR2 YFSETQ. The CDR3 is 16 amino acids. The CDR3 loop reads CASSLEGMSVQETQYF. The CDR3 DNA sequence: TGCGCCAGCAGCTTGGAGGGGATGAGTGTCCAGGAGACCCAGTACTTC.

This clonotype was counted a few times. Since the library was made to target alpha chains, this beta chain is a stray read and its abundance is not meaningful. This sequence joins TRBV20-1 and TRBJ2-1; D not certain. Trimming took off 5 bases at V and 7 bases at J, with 12 bases between the two ends. In germline, CDR1 is DFQATT, CDR2 SNEGSKA (reference sequence). The CDR3 runs to 12 residues. The CDR3 region has the DNA TGCAGTGCTTTAACCCGGGCAAATGAGCAGTTCTTC. This codes for CSALTRANEQFF.

This clonotype was detected ten times or more. The library was prepared for alpha chains; this beta chain is a stray read, so its frequency means little. The chain recombines TRBV20-1 with TRBJ2-1; 13 bases match TRBD2. The CDR3 sequence is 18 residues long. V was pared by 6 bases and J by 0 bases, with 11 bases of the junction left unmatched. CDR1 and CDR2 from the germline V gene are DFQATT and SNEGSKA (reference sequence). This CDR3 is CSASGLAGLQSSYNEQFF. Written as DNA, the CDR3 is TGCAGTGCCTCGGGACTAGCGGGACTTCAGAGCTCCTACAATGAGCAGTTCTTC.

This clonotype has a count of ten or more. Being off target in a library aimed at alpha chains, this beta chain has a size of little meaning. This chain joins TRBV10-3 and TRBJ2-7, with D hard to call. Trimming took off 2 bases at V and 3 bases at J, with 11 bases between the two ends. In germline, CDR1 is ENHRY, CDR2 SYGVKD. The CDR3 spans 14 residues. The CDR3 region is CAISEVLTGYEQYF. The CDR3, as DNA: TGTGCCATCAGTGAGGTTCTTACCGGCTACGAGCAGTACTTC.

This clonotype was seen ten or more times. The library was designed around alpha chains, so this beta chain is a stray read whose abundance carries little weight. The chain carries TRBV5-1 and TRBJ2-4, with D possibly being TRBD2 (5 bases). The germline CDR1 and CDR2 sequences are SGHRS and YFSETQ. The CDR3 has 14 residues. Trimming pared 0 bases from V and 7 bases from J, leaving 11 bases between. CDR3 sequence (DNA): TGCGCCAGCAGCTTGGGTACTAGAACGAACATTCAGTACTTC. Translating gives CASSLGTRTNIQYF.

In its sample, this clonotype was seen a few times. The size of this beta chain means little, since it is a stray read in a library made for alpha chains. This chain joins TRBV25-1 and TRBJ2-1, with D unresolved. Germline V gives CDR1 MGHDK, CDR2 SYGVNS. CDR3 length: 16 amino acids. Trimming removed 2 bases at V and 0 bases at J, with 11 bases between. This CDR3 reads CASSESNGFSYNEQFF. The DNA of the CDR3 is TGTGCCAGCAGTGAAAGCAACGGGTTCTCCTACAATGAGCAGTTCTTC.

This clonotype was seen ten or more times. This beta chain is an off-target read within a library intended for alpha chains, so its frequency means little. This chain joins TRBV27 and TRBJ2-3, with D tentatively TRBD2 (6 bases). CDR3 length: 12 residues. Germline CDR1 and CDR2: MNHEY and SMNVEV (reference sequence). Between the trimmed V and J ends, which lost 3 bases and 9 bases, there was a span of 10 bases. The CDR3 is CASSLGSGTQYF. For the CDR3, the DNA is TGTGCCAGCAGTTTGGGTAGCGGAACGCAGTATTTT.

By proportion, this clonotype is medium-sized. This beta chain slipped into a library made for alpha chains as a stray read, so its size is not meaningful. The CDR3 here is CASSQRGEGTEAFF. In DNA, the CDR3 is TGTGCCAGCAGCCAGAGGGGGGAGGGCACTGAAGCTTTCTTT. The rearrangement links TRBV3-1 to TRBJ1-1; D is possibly TRBD1 (6 bases). Germline values: CDR1 LGHDT, CDR2 YNNKEL (reference sequence). V was clipped by 3 bases and J by 4 bases, with 12 bases between them. The CDR3 consists of 14 residues.

This clonotype was observed many times. A library prepared for alpha chains yielded this beta chain as an off-target read; its size is of little meaning. The CDR3 DNA sequence: TGCAGTGCTAGAGATCCCCTTCAGTATCGGGACTATGGCTACACCTTC. Its protein is CSARDPLQYRDYGYTF. The V call is TRBV20-1, the J call TRBJ1-2; D call uncertain. Germline CDR1 and CDR2: DFQATT and SNEGSKA (reference sequence). V lost 0 bases to trimming and J lost 3 bases, with 17 bases between them. CDR3 length: 16 amino acids.

This clonotype was counted many times. Found in a library prepared for alpha chains, this beta chain is an off-target read, and its abundance has little meaning. The chain combines TRBV5-1 with TRBJ1-6; 8 positions agree with TRBD1. V lost 4 bases to trimming and J lost 7 bases; unmatched junction nucleotides: 7. From germline, CDR1 is SGHRS and CDR2 YFSETQ. This CDR3 spans 15 amino acids. The CDR3 loop is CASSLETGANSPLHF. The CDR3 DNA sequence: TGCGCCAGCAGCCTAGAGACAGGGGCGAATTCACCCCTCCACTTT.

About this clonotype: For a library built for alpha chains, this beta chain is a stray read; little rests on its size. This sequence joins TRBV14 and TRBJ2-7; a possible D gene is TRBD2 (6 bases). V gave up 4 bases and J gave up 6 bases, with 22 bases separating them. CDR1 and CDR2 (germline): SGHDN, FVKESK. CDR3 length equals 16 residues. The CDR3 loop reads CASSPLGSGRASEQYF. Written as DNA, the CDR3 is TGTGCCAGCAGCCCCTTAGGTAGCGGAAGGGCCAGCGAGCAGTACTTC.

This clonotype is medium-sized in the sample. Because this beta chain is a stray read in a library intended to capture alpha chains, its abundance should not be given much weight. This chain uses TRBV12-3 or TRBV12-4 with TRBJ2-2, with D unresolved. Trimming left V 3 bases short and J 0 bases short, with 5 bases between. The CDR3 sequence is 14 residues long. CDR3 bases: TGTGCCAGCAGTTTGGGCCCGAACACCGGGGAGCTGTTTTTT. Protein sequence: CASSLGPNTGELFF.

Worth noting for this clonotype: For a library built for alpha chains, this beta chain is a stray read; little rests on its size. The chain links TRBV3-1 to TRBJ1-1, with 9 bases that match TRBD1. The germline V gene has CDR1 LGHDT and CDR2 YNNKEL (reference sequence). The J segment lost 12 bases and the V segment lost 5 bases, leaving 10 bases of the junction unmatched. The length of the CDR3 is 13 residues. This chain's CDR3 is CASSLQGASISFF. The CDR3 nucleotides read TGTGCCAGCAGCTTACAGGGGGCGAGTATTTCTTTCTTT. The full variable domain, in which reference TRBV3-1 and TRBJ1-1 provide the parts outside the CDR3, is DTAVSQTPKYLVTQMGNDKSIKCEQNLGHDTMYWYKQDSKKFLKIMFSYNNKELIINETVPNRFSPKSPDKAHLNLHINSLELGDSAVYFCASSLQGASISFFGQGTRLTVV.

This clonotype was observed many times. A library prepared for alpha chains yielded this beta chain as an off-target read; its size is of little meaning. The chain recombines TRBV20-1 with TRBJ1-1; possible D gene TRBD1, 5 bases. The CDR3 contains 11 residues. The germline V gene has CDR1 DFQATT and CDR2 SNEGSKA (reference sequence). With 3 bases removed from V and 10 bases from J, the gap between germline ends came to 12 bases. CDR3 sequence (DNA): TGCAGTGCTAGCCCGGGACTGAGAGCTTTCTTT. Its translation: CSASPGLRAFF.